This TCR beta chain is from a study of shared clonotypes between healthy human individuals. Germline CDR1 reads SGHVS; CDR2 reads FNYEAQ. This CDR3 has 13 residues. The V end was cut by 3 bases, the J end by 4 bases, with 9 bases between. Libraries were prepared by immunoSEQ multiplex PCR; TCRdb keeps only in-frame clonotypes and omits some of them. Of 2 million to 2.5 million clones listed, 90% to 95% are singletons. Input material: naive CD4+ T cells sorted from blood. Sample subset: CD45RA+ positively selected. The sequence derives from a young man in good health. The rearrangement uses TRBV7-6 and TRBJ1-1; maybe TRBD1 (5 bases). The CDR3 loop reads CASSLTEVTEAFF. CDR3 sequence (DNA): TGTGCCAGCAGCTTGACAGAGGTCACTGAAGCTTTCTTT. The full variable domain, with the rest looked up from reference TRBV7-6 and TRBJ1-1, is GAGVSQSPRYKVTKRGQDVALRCDPISGHVSLYWYRQALGQGPEFLTYFNYEAQQDKSGLPNDRFSAERPEGSISTLTIQRTEQRDSAMYRCASSLTEVTEAFFGQGTRLTVV.